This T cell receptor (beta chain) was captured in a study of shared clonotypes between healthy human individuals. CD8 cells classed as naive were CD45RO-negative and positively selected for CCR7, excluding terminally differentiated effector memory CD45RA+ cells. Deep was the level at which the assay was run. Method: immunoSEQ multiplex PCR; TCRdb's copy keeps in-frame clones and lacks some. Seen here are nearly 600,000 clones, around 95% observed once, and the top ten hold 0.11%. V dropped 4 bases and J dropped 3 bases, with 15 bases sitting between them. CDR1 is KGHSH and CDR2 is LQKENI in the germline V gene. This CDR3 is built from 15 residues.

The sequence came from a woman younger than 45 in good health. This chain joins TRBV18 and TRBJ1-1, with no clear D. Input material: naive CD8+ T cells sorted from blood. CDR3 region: CASSLSGYMDTEAFF. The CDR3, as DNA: TGTGCCAGCTCACTCTCGGGTTACATGGACACTGAAGCTTTCTTT. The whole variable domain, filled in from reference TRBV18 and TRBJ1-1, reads NAGVMQNPRHLVRRRGQEARLRCSPMKGHSHVYWYRQLPEEGLKFMVYLQKENIIDESGMPKERFSAEFPKEGPSILRIQQVVRGDSAAYFCASSLSGYMDTEAFFGQGTRLTVV.